The 32 T cell receptor beta chains given below trace back to one sample, sequenced in a study of radiotherapy plus CTLA-4 blockade in lung cancer. TCRdb's table, derived via immunoSEQ multiplex PCR, lists solely in-frame clones and lacks some. This sample has about 110,000 clones; 85% occur once, and the top ten carry roughly 2.5%. Sequencing was performed on peripheral blood, taken from a patient treated with radiotherapy plus ipilimumab. Receptor source: a human donor with non-small cell lung cancer that progressed on radiotherapy plus ipilimumab. Some clones in this sample may be carry-over from other donors' samples.

The CDR3 spells CASSYKGLSEKLFF. The CDR3 DNA reads as TGCGCCAGCAGCTACAAGGGGCTGAGTGAAAAACTGTTTTTT. The chain is built from TRBV4-1 and TRBJ1-4; a possible D gene is TRBD1 (5 bases). Trimming removed 5 bases from V and 7 bases from J, with 14 bases in between. This CDR3 spans 14 amino acids. Looked up from germline, CDR1 is MGHRA and CDR2 is YSYEKL.

This chain links TRBV4-2 with TRBJ1-3, with 7 bases aligning to TRBD1. The CDR3 length is 18 residues. Germline lookup yields CDR1 LGHNA and CDR2 YNFKEQ. The J segment lost 0 bases and the V segment lost 2 bases, leaving 10 bases of the junction unmatched. CDR3 region: CASSQRPWDSSSGNTIYF. The CDR3 coding sequence is TGTGCCAGCAGCCAACGTCCTTGGGACAGCAGCTCTGGAAACACCATATATTTT.

This rearrangement joins TRBV30 to TRBJ2-7, with D possibly being TRBD2 (6 bases). The CDR3 is made up of 12 amino acids. The germline V gene has CDR1 GTSNPN and CDR2 SVGIG (reference sequence). Trimming stripped 0 bases from V and 6 bases from J, with 9 bases between. CDR3 loop: CAWSVGGVEQYF. The DNA of the CDR3 is TGTGCCTGGAGTGTAGGAGGGGTCGAGCAGTACTTC. Full variable domain (rest looked up from reference TRBV30 and TRBJ2-7): SQTIHQWPATLVQPVGSPLSLECTVEGTSNPNLYWYRQAAGRGLQLLFYSVGIGQISSEVPQNLSASRPQDRQFILSSKKLLLSDSGFYLCAWSVGGVEQYFGPGTRLTVT.

This clone was seen more than once but under ten times. The chain joins TRBV6-5 to TRBJ1-1, with TRBD1 matching over 9 bases. With 8 bases clipped from V and 7 bases from J, the junction kept 8 bases outside the gene matches. CDR1 is MNHEY, CDR2 SVGAGI, per germline. This CDR3 has 13 amino acids. The CDR3 region has the DNA TGTGCCAGCGCCAGACAGGGGGGCTATGAAGCTTTCTTT. It specifies CASARQGGYEAFF.

The chain uses TRBV5-6 and TRBJ1-5; D call uncertain. There are 17 residues in the CDR3. Germline-derived CDR1 and CDR2 are SGHDT and YYEEEE. V gave up 4 bases and J gave up 2 bases, with 19 bases separating them. The CDR3 DNA follows: TGTGCCAGCAGCATCGGTCCCGTCCACACGGGCAATCAGCCCCAGCATTTT. Its protein product is CASSIGPVHTGNQPQHF.

The chain has TRBV29-1 and TRBJ2-7; D gene unclear. Germline V gene lookup returns CDR1 SQVTM and CDR2 ANQGSEA. V lost 4 bases, J lost 4 bases, and 11 bases lay in between. This CDR3 is 12 amino acids long. CDR3 residues: CSVGFRVYEQYF. The DNA for the CDR3 is TGCAGCGTTGGTTTCCGGGTATACGAGCAGTACTTC.

This CDR3 is CASSLWGTGGGKLFF. As DNA, the CDR3 is TGTGCCAGCAGCTTGTGGGGGACAGGGGGCGGAAAACTGTTTTTT. V gene TRBV5-6 combines with J gene TRBJ1-4, with 12 bases aligning to TRBD1. The CDR3 covers 15 residues. V dropped 1 base and J dropped 10; count of bases not matched to a gene: 5. In germline, CDR1 is SGHDT, CDR2 YYEEEE. Using reference TRBV5-6 and TRBJ1-4 for the parts outside the CDR3, the full variable domain is DAGVTQSPTHLIKTRGQQVTLRCSPKSGHDTVSWYQQALGQGPQFIFQYYEEEERQRGNFPDRFSGHQFPNYSSELNVNALLLGDSALYLCASSLWGTGGGKLFFGSGTQLSVL.

In its sample, this clone was seen a few times. The chain is built from TRBV19 and TRBJ1-2, with D uncertain. The CDR3 totals 11 residues. CDR1 and CDR2 (germline): LNHDA, SQIVND (reference sequence). Trimming took 6 bases from V and 3 from J, leaving 5 bases between them. DNA of the CDR3: TGTGCCAGTAGGAGGGACTATGGCTACACCTTC. Protein: CASRRDYGYTF.

This sequence joins TRBV5-4 and TRBJ2-2, with 7 bases matching TRBD1. V lost 5 bases, J lost 6 bases, and 7 bases stayed unmatched. The CDR3 has 14 residues. Germline V CDR1 and CDR2: SGHNT, YYREEE (reference sequence). The CDR3 sequence is CASRLDRAAGELFF. CDR3 DNA sequence: TGTGCCAGCAGACTTGACAGGGCCGCCGGGGAGCTGTTTTTT. The whole variable domain, filled in from reference TRBV5-4 and TRBJ2-2, reads ETGVTQSPTHLIKTRGQQVTLRCSSQSGHNTVSWYQQALGQGPQFIFQYYREEENGRGNFPPRFSGLQFPNYSSELNVNALELDDSALYLCASRLDRAAGELFFGEGSRLTVL.

This clone has a handful of counts. This sample includes further DNA sequences coding for the same CDR3. This chain connects TRBV28 to TRBJ1-2; TRBD1 aligns across 9 bases. The CDR3 loop spans 15 amino acids. V was clipped by 1 base and J by 2 bases; unmatched bases: 2. From germline, CDR1 is MDHEN and CDR2 SYDVKM. CDR3 in DNA: TGTGCCAGCAGTTTATCAGGACAGGGGAACTATGGCTACACCTTC. Encoded protein: CASSLSGQGNYGYTF.

This clone was seen only a few times. For the CDR3, the DNA is TGTGCCATCAGTGAGTCGGCAGGTGACTATGGCTACACCTTC. This gives the protein CAISESAGDYGYTF. This chain uses TRBV10-3 with TRBJ1-2, with D unresolved. CDR1 is ENHRY, CDR2 SYGVKD, per germline. CDR3 length: 14 amino acids. V was shortened by 0 bases and J by 3 bases, with 8 bases between the two germline ends.

The chain is built from TRBV5-1 and TRBJ2-5, with D maybe TRBD2 (5 bases). This CDR3 contains 17 residues. The V and J ends lost 4 bases and 7 bases respectively, with 26 bases between them. Looked up from germline, CDR1 is SGHRS and CDR2 is YFSETQ. CDR3: CASSPEEGLGSTGTQYF. The CDR3 coding sequence is TGCGCCAGCAGCCCCGAAGAGGGTCTTGGGAGCACGGGGACCCAGTACTTC.

The J gene is TRBJ2-5, the V gene TRBV7-8; tentative D call: TRBD2 (6 bases). The germline V and J ends were trimmed by 1 base and 5 bases, with 14 bases remaining between them. The CDR3 has 15 residues. Germline V lookup: CDR1 SGHVS, CDR2 FQNEAQ. CDR3 bases: TGTGCCAGCAGCTTAGGGGCAAGGAGCGGGGAGACCCAGTACTTC. Translating it yields CASSLGARSGETQYF.

This rearrangement joins TRBV19 to TRBJ2-2; D perhaps matches TRBD1 (5 bases). V gave up 5 bases and J gave up 1 base, with 14 bases separating them. The CDR3 has 16 amino acids. Germline V gene sequence: CDR1 LNHDA, CDR2 SQIVND (reference sequence). As DNA, the CDR3 is TGTGCCAGTAGTTCTGACAGACTCCTGAACACCGGGGAGCTGTTTTTT. Its protein is CASSSDRLLNTGELFF.

This chain links TRBV6-6 with TRBJ2-7; 7 bases align to TRBD2. The CDR3 runs to 15 residues. Per germline, CDR1 MNHNY and CDR2 SVGAGI (reference sequence). V gave up 6 bases and J gave up 3 bases; unmatched junction bases: 11. CDR3 residues: CASSLSSGGDYEQYF. The CDR3 region has the DNA TGTGCCAGCAGCCTATCCTCGGGGGGAGACTACGAGCAGTACTTC.

The chain recombines TRBV18 with TRBJ1-2; D is possibly TRBD1 (5 bases). Trimming shortened V by 3 bases and J by 8 bases, and 13 bases separated the two germline ends. The germline CDR1 and CDR2 sequences are KGHSH and LQKENI. This CDR3 is built from 13 residues. The CDR3 here is CASSPTQGNGYTF. The CDR3 DNA sequence: TGTGCCAGCTCACCGACGCAGGGTAACGGCTACACCTTC.

V and J are TRBV27 and TRBJ2-7, with a tentative D call TRBD1 (5 bases). This CDR3 has 15 amino acids. V was cut by 2 bases and J by 6 bases, with 17 bases left in between. Germline assignment: CDR1 MNHEY and CDR2 SMNVEV (reference sequence). The CDR3 nucleotides read TGTGCCAGCAGTTTAGTCGTAGGGGCAATCGTCGAGCAGTACTTC. Amino acid sequence: CASSLVVGAIVEQYF.

The J gene is TRBJ2-5, the V gene TRBV5-4, with TRBD2 as a possible D gene (5 bases). V was clipped by 2 bases and J by 5 bases, with 19 bases between them. This CDR3 has 16 amino acids. Germline CDR1 is SGHNT and CDR2 is YYREEE (reference sequence). CDR3 in DNA: TGTGCCAGCAGCTTTGGAGGCGTAGGGCGGTGGGAGACCCAGTACTTC. It yields the protein CASSFGGVGRWETQYF.

The J gene is TRBJ2-3, the V gene TRBV6-5; tentative D call: TRBD2 (5 bases). Trimming cost V 0 bases and J 5 bases, with 9 bases left between them. This CDR3 comprises 14 residues. Germline-derived CDR1 and CDR2 are MNHEY and SVGAGI. CDR3 amino acids: CASSYSGAQDTQYF. In nucleotides, the CDR3 is TGTGCCAGCAGTTACTCGGGAGCCCAAGATACGCAGTATTTT.

The V call is TRBV7-2, the J call TRBJ2-3, with a possible D match to TRBD2 (5 bases). Trimming stripped 0 bases from V and 6 bases from J, with 13 bases between. This CDR3 is built from 15 residues. Looked up from germline, CDR1 is SGHTA and CDR2 is FQGNSA. CDR3 nucleotides: TGTGCCAGCAGCTTAGCGCACCGGGGTGGGGATACGCAGTATTTT. This gives the protein CASSLAHRGGDTQYF.

The J gene is TRBJ2-3, the V gene TRBV7-2, with 7 bases lining up with TRBD1. CDR3 length equals 16 residues. Germline trimming cut 5 bases from V and 2 bases from J; bases unmatched to any gene: 10. Germline V lookup: CDR1 SGHTA, CDR2 FQGNSA. In DNA form, the CDR3 reads TGTGCCAGCAGCCCCCATATTACAGGGGACACAGATACGCAGTATTTT. This encodes CASSPHITGDTDTQYF.

The J gene is TRBJ2-7, the V gene TRBV25-1, with 8 bases lining up with TRBD1. CDR3 length equals 15 residues. Germline V gene sequence: CDR1 MGHDK, CDR2 SYGVNS. With V trimmed by 1 base and J by 3 bases, 5 bases remained unmatched. The chain's CDR3 is CASSESGTGVYEQYF. CDR3 sequence (DNA): TGTGCCAGCAGTGAATCTGGGACAGGCGTCTACGAGCAGTACTTC.

The V call is TRBV7-9, the J call TRBJ1-1; D is ambiguous. The V and J ends lost 6 bases and 6 bases respectively, with 8 bases between them. The germline V gene encodes CDR1 SEHNR and CDR2 FQNEAQ (reference sequence). This CDR3 region has 11 residues. CDR3 sequence reads: CASRGWSEAFF. In DNA, the CDR3 is TGTGCCAGCAGGGGGTGGTCTGAAGCTTTCTTT.

The table lists this clone with a few counts. The junction does not match germline at one end; this may be a read error. The chain links TRBV4-2 to TRBJ2-2; the match to TRBD2 covers 13 bases. CDR1 is LGHNA and CDR2 is YNFKEQ in the germline V gene. The CDR3 extends over 18 amino acids. The CDR3 region is CASSQGTSGGKEHRGAVF. The DNA of the CDR3 is TGTGCCAGCAGCCAAGGGACTAGCGGGGGTAAGGAACACCGGGGAGCTGTTTTT.

The rearrangement links TRBV28 to TRBJ2-7, with 11 bases identical to TRBD1. The CDR3 consists of 16 residues. Germline CDR1 is MDHEN and CDR2 is SYDVKM. Trimming took 7 bases from V and 1 from J; bases not matched to a gene: 9. CDR3 nucleotide sequence: TGTGCCAGCAAAGACCGGGGGACAGGGGGATCCTACGAGCAGTACTTC. Its protein is CASKDRGTGGSYEQYF. Looking up the rest from reference TRBV28 and TRBJ2-7 gives the full variable domain: DVKVTQSSRYLVKRTGEKVFLECVQDMDHENMFWYRQDPGLGLRLIYFSYDVKMKEKGDIPEGYSVSREKKERFSLILESASTNQTSMYLCASKDRGTGGSYEQYFGPGTRLTVT.

V gene TRBV11-3 combines with J gene TRBJ2-5; either TRBD1 or TRBD2 may supply D (6 bases each). With 6 bases removed from V and 0 bases from J, the gap between germline ends came to 14 bases. Germline CDR1 reads SGHNT; CDR2 reads YENEEA. The CDR3 is 15 residues long. CDR3 region: CASSLGGRHQETQYF. Written as DNA, the CDR3 is TGTGCCAGCAGTTTGGGGGGCCGCCACCAAGAGACCCAGTACTTC. Full variable domain (rest looked up from reference TRBV11-3 and TRBJ2-5): EAGVVQSPRYKIIEKKQPVAFWCNPISGHNTLYWYLQNLGQGPELLIRYENEEAVDDSQLPKDRFSAERLKGVDSTLKIQPAELGDSAVYLCASSLGGRHQETQYFGPGTRLLVL.

This clone has a single count. The chain joins TRBV15 to TRBJ2-7; D unclear. Germline CDR1 LNHNV, CDR2 YYDKDF (reference sequence). The CDR3 is 14 amino acids. The V end was cut by 1 base, the J end by 2 bases, with 9 bases between. The CDR3, as DNA: TGTGCCACCAGCAGAGCCTACGAGGCCTACGAGCAGTACTTC. It encodes CATSRAYEAYEQYF.

This chain links TRBV6-4 with TRBJ1-1; D unclear. CDR3 length: 13 residues. Looked up from germline, CDR1 is MRHNA and CDR2 is SNTAGT. Deletions cut 7 bases from V and 11 bases from J, with 20 bases between. The DNA for the CDR3 is TGTGCCAGCACCCGTGACATCGGGATGTATGCTTTCTTT. This gives the protein CASTRDIGMYAFF.

The chain is built from TRBV5-1 and TRBJ2-2; D is undetermined. With 0 bases removed from V and 2 bases from J, the gap between germline ends came to 8 bases. Germline-derived CDR1 and CDR2 are SGHRS and YFSETQ. The CDR3 totals 15 residues. The CDR3 DNA is TGCGCCAGCAGCTTGGCGGACCCCAACACCGGGGAGCTGTTTTTT. It encodes CASSLADPNTGELFF.

The J gene is TRBJ1-5, the V gene TRBV27; 7 bases are shared with TRBD1. There are 15 residues in the CDR3. The germline V gene encodes CDR1 MNHEY and CDR2 SMNVEV (reference sequence). J gave up 5 bases and V 3 bases, and 7 bases lay outside the gene matches. This CDR3 reads CASSLRRQGDQPQHF. The CDR3 DNA follows: TGTGCCAGCAGTTTGAGGAGACAGGGTGATCAGCCCCAGCATTTT.

This chain connects TRBV6-1 to TRBJ1-2; D is undetermined. The germline gives CDR1 MNHNS, CDR2 SASEGT. The CDR3 runs 12 residues. Trimming took 2 bases from V and 6 from J, leaving 7 bases between them. CDR3 nucleotide sequence: TGTGCCAGCAGTGAATCATTTCATGGCTACACCTTC. This sequence encodes CASSESFHGYTF.

The chain recombines TRBV5-4 with TRBJ1-4, with a possible D match to TRBD1 (5 bases). V shed 4 bases and J shed 7 bases, with 17 bases lying between them. This CDR3 spans 15 amino acids. The germline CDR1 and CDR2 sequences are SGHNT and YYREEE (reference sequence). This CDR3 reads CASSPQRGNSEKLFF. The CDR3 DNA sequence: TGTGCCAGCAGCCCCCAAAGGGGTAATAGTGAAAAACTGTTTTTT.